This is a list of T cell receptor beta chains from one sample in a study of T cell repertoires in cytomegalovirus infection. TCRdb re-derived calls from the reads in MiXCR, one entry per CDR3 protein. Among about 52,000 distinct CDR3 sequences listed, 15% to 25% were seen once. Which antigens these TCRs recognize remains unknown. Sample: CD8+ T cells from cultured PBMCs, taken from culture after CMV antigen stimulation. The source is a human donor in good health (CMV status not recorded). Some clones in this sample may be carry-over from other donors' samples. CDR3s include the opening cysteine and the closing phenylalanine or tryptophan. Fields, in order: V gene, D gene, clone size, J gene, CDR3 protein, CDR3 DNA. The D gene is left open where the match is weak. Rows may omit the clone size; those that give it use once, few, many or a size class.

V gene: TRBV6-2/TRBV6-3; D gene: TRBD1; clone size: NA; J gene: TRBJ2-7; CDR3 protein: CASSSLTGTGNYEQYF; CDR3 DNA: TGTGCCAGCAGTTCACTAACCGGGACAGGGAACTACGAGCAGTACTTC
V gene: TRBV11-2; D gene: NA; clone size: many; J gene: TRBJ1-5; CDR3 protein: CASSLGGGNQPQHF; CDR3 DNA: TGTGCCAGCAGCTTAGGGGGGGGCAATCAGCCCCAGCATTTT
V gene: TRBV7-9; D gene: TRBD2; clone size: few; J gene: TRBJ2-1; CDR3 protein: CASSHERAGPDNEQFF; CDR3 DNA: TGTGCCAGCAGCCACGAGAGAGCGGGACCAGACAATGAGCAGTTCTTC
V gene: TRBV12-5; D gene: NA; clone size: NA; J gene: TRBJ2-1; CDR3 protein: CASGLSPANEQFF; CDR3 DNA: TGTGCTAGTGGTCTTTCCCCGGCCAATGAGCAGTTCTTC
V gene: TRBV9; D gene: TRBD2; clone size: few; J gene: TRBJ2-5; CDR3 protein: CASSYSGTDGETQYF; CDR3 DNA: TGTGCCAGCAGCTATAGCGGGACCGATGGAGAGACCCAGTACTTC
V gene: TRBV11-2; D gene: TRBD2; clone size: NA; J gene: TRBJ2-1; CDR3 protein: CASSLLAGEDNEQFF; CDR3 DNA: TGTGCCAGCAGCTTACTAGCGGGAGAGGACAATGAGCAGTTCTTC
V gene: TRBV7-8; D gene: TRBD2; clone size: medium-sized; J gene: TRBJ2-1; CDR3 protein: CASSLARLAGASSYNEQFF; CDR3 DNA: TGTGCCAGCAGCTTAGCCCGACTAGCGGGGGCGAGCTCCTACAATGAGCAGTTCTTC
V gene: TRBV9; D gene: TRBD2; clone size: NA; J gene: TRBJ2-3; CDR3 protein: CASGGPNLYGTSGRGGTDTQYF; CDR3 DNA: TGTGCCAGCGGGGGACCAAACTTATACGGGACTAGCGGGAGAGGGGGCACAGATACGCAGTATTTT
V gene: TRBV2; D gene: NA; clone size: NA; J gene: TRBJ2-7; CDR3 protein: CASTSGRGGYEQYF; CDR3 DNA: TGTGCCAGCACCTCGGGCAGGGGAGGCTACGAGCAGTACTTC
V gene: TRBV7-7; D gene: TRBD1; clone size: NA; J gene: TRBJ2-7; CDR3 protein: CASSLGTGGTYEQYF; CDR3 DNA: TGTGCCAGCAGCTTAGGGACAGGGGGGACGTACGAGCAGTACTTC
V gene: TRBV28; D gene: TRBD1; clone size: few; J gene: TRBJ2-2; CDR3 protein: CASSFRVTGGTGELFF; CDR3 DNA: TGTGCCAGCAGTTTTCGGGTGACAGGGGGCACCGGGGAGCTGTTTTTT
V gene: TRBV7-9; D gene: TRBD1; clone size: NA; J gene: TRBJ1-1; CDR3 protein: CASSLQGASTEAFF; CDR3 DNA: TGTGCCAGCAGCCTACAGGGGGCGAGCACTGAAGCTTTCTTT
V gene: TRBV6-1; D gene: NA; clone size: NA; J gene: TRBJ2-1; CDR3 protein: CASSEWGALYNEQFF; CDR3 DNA: TGTGCCAGCAGTGAATGGGGGGCGCTATACAATGAGCAGTTCTTC
V gene: TRBV29-1; D gene: TRBD2; clone size: few; J gene: TRBJ2-2; CDR3 protein: CSVDLAGDHGELFF; CDR3 DNA: TGCAGCGTTGATCTAGCGGGGGATCACGGGGAGCTGTTTTTT
V gene: TRBV7-9; D gene: TRBD2; clone size: few; J gene: TRBJ2-7; CDR3 protein: CASSFAGERGYEQYF; CDR3 DNA: TGTGCCAGCAGCTTCGCTGGGGAGCGGGGCTACGAGCAGTACTTC
V gene: TRBV6-5; D gene: TRBD1; clone size: few; J gene: TRBJ2-7; CDR3 protein: CASSYMGQIYEQYF; CDR3 DNA: TGTGCCAGCAGTTACATGGGACAGATCTACGAGCAGTACTTC
V gene: TRBV10-3; D gene: NA; clone size: few; J gene: TRBJ2-6; CDR3 protein: CAITPRRRESPYRSGANVLTF; CDR3 DNA: TGTGCCATCACCCCGAGGCGCAGGGAGAGTCCCTATCGCTCTGGGGCCAACGTCCTGACTTTC
V gene: TRBV7-9; D gene: NA; clone size: few; J gene: TRBJ2-3; CDR3 protein: CASSLNTQYF; CDR3 DNA: TGTGCCAGCAGCTTAAATACGCAGTATTTT
V gene: TRBV28; D gene: TRBD2; clone size: NA; J gene: TRBJ2-5; CDR3 protein: CASSLRREIQETQYF; CDR3 DNA: TGTGCCAGCAGTTTAAGGCGGGAGATCCAAGAGACCCAGTACTTC
V gene: TRBV7-6; D gene: NA; clone size: NA; J gene: TRBJ2-5; CDR3 protein: CASSFQGPETQYF; CDR3 DNA: TGTGCCAGCAGCTTTCAGGGGCCAGAGACCCAGTACTTC
V gene: TRBV7-2; D gene: NA; clone size: many; J gene: TRBJ1-5; CDR3 protein: CASNPSGTHDQPQHF; CDR3 DNA: TGTGCCAGCAACCCCTCCGGGACACACGATCAGCCCCAGCATTTT
V gene: TRBV7-2; D gene: TRBD2; clone size: few; J gene: TRBJ2-7; CDR3 protein: CASSHRDYTYEQYF; CDR3 DNA: TGTGCCAGCAGCCACCGGGACTACACGTACGAGCAGTACTTC
V gene: TRBV5-5; D gene: NA; clone size: NA; J gene: TRBJ1-1; CDR3 protein: CASSGDMNTEAFF; CDR3 DNA: TGTGCCAGCAGTGGAGACATGAACACTGAAGCTTTCTTT
V gene: TRBV6-5; D gene: TRBD2; clone size: NA; J gene: TRBJ2-1; CDR3 protein: CASSYGASGPRGNEQFF; CDR3 DNA: TGTGCCAGCAGTTACGGAGCTAGCGGCCCAAGGGGCAATGAGCAGTTCTTC
V gene: TRBV7-9; D gene: NA; clone size: few; J gene: TRBJ2-4; CDR3 protein: CASSWEAGSGNIQYF; CDR3 DNA: TGTGCCAGCAGCTGGGAGGCAGGGAGTGGAAACATTCAGTACTTC
V gene: TRBV5-6; D gene: TRBD1; clone size: NA; J gene: TRBJ2-7; CDR3 protein: CASSPEGTGLSYEQYF; CDR3 DNA: TGTGCCAGCAGCCCGGAAGGGACAGGCTTATCCTACGAGCAGTACTTC
V gene: TRBV6-2/TRBV6-3; D gene: NA; clone size: few; J gene: TRBJ1-5; CDR3 protein: CASRVPKVKGNQPQHF; CDR3 DNA: TGTGCCAGCAGGGTCCCCAAAGTTAAGGGCAATCAGCCCCAGCATTTT
V gene: TRBV12-3/TRBV12-4; D gene: NA; clone size: NA; J gene: TRBJ2-3; CDR3 protein: CASSVSGDTQYF; CDR3 DNA: TGTGCCAGCAGCGTGAGTGGAGATACGCAGTATTTT
V gene: TRBV6-2/TRBV6-3; D gene: NA; clone size: few; J gene: TRBJ2-7; CDR3 protein: CASRPLKMWHEQYF; CDR3 DNA: TGTGCCAGCAGACCTCTAAAGATGTGGCACGAGCAGTACTTC
V gene: TRBV2; D gene: NA; clone size: NA; J gene: TRBJ1-1; CDR3 protein: CASRRTALDTEAFF; CDR3 DNA: TGTGCCAGCAGGAGGACAGCTTTGGACACTGAAGCTTTCTTT
V gene: TRBV28; D gene: NA; clone size: NA; J gene: TRBJ2-6; CDR3 protein: CAIGLGVLSGANVLTF; CDR3 DNA: TGTGCCATAGGCTTGGGGGTCCTCTCGGGGGCCAACGTCCTGACTTTC
V gene: TRBV20-1; D gene: NA; clone size: few; J gene: TRBJ1-1; CDR3 protein: CSAPGLSNTEAFF; CDR3 DNA: TGCAGTGCTCCGGGACTCTCGAACACTGAAGCTTTCTTT
V gene: TRBV28; D gene: NA; clone size: NA; J gene: TRBJ1-5; CDR3 protein: CASTYYPRGAFSNQPQHF; CDR3 DNA: TGTGCCAGCACCTACTACCCCCGGGGGGCGTTTAGCAATCAGCCCCAGCATTTT